Listed below are T cell receptor beta chains from one sample, sequenced in a study of OX40 agonist ivuxolimab in advanced cancers. The data were produced by immunoSEQ multiplex PCR, yet TCRdb's version contains in-frame clones alone and is incomplete. The data contain 70,000 or so clones, 88% of them singletons. This specimen was CD4+ or CD8+ T cells sorted from blood, taken in a trial of the OX40 agonist ivuxolimab. The receptors stem from an adult with an advanced solid tumor such as melanoma, head and neck, liver or kidney cancer. The CDR3 runs from the conserved cysteine through the conserved F or W. Each record gives: J gene, V gene, CDR3 protein.

>TRBJ2-3|TRBV6-5
CASSYSWTDTQYF
>TRBJ1-2|TRBV10-3
CAISDGLWNGYTF
>TRBJ2-5|TRBV19
CASSMGGTGNQETQYF
>TRBJ2-1|TRBV15
CATRLDRDNEQFF
>TRBJ2-5|TRBV18
CASSPRQDQETQYF
>TRBJ2-7|TRBV21-1
CASRDTRFNSYEQYF
>TRBJ1-2|TRBV6-6
CASSYGDSYGYTF
>TRBJ2-7|TRBV11-2
CASSLEVGSQYF
>TRBJ2-1|TRBV19
CASRQYNEQFF
>TRBJ2-7|TRBV19
CATHDTVSYEQYF